The 16 T cell receptor beta chains below all came from one sample that was sequenced in a study of blood T cell repertoires in COVID-19. Clones were read by immunoSEQ multiplex PCR, and TCRdb kept only the in-frame ones, dropping some. The sample has 140,000 or so clones, 65% to 80% seen once. Sequencing was performed on peripheral blood. These receptors all stem from a middle-aged man with acute or convalescent COVID-19.

The CDR3 protein is CASSLSGAGLPQHF. In DNA, the CDR3 is TGTGCCAGCAGTTTGAGCGGCGCCGGACTGCCCCAGCATTTT. V is TRBV27 and J is TRBJ1-5; D is unresolved. This CDR3 is 14 amino acids long. From germline, CDR1 is MNHEY and CDR2 SMNVEV (reference sequence). V shed 3 bases and J shed 9 bases, with 15 bases lying between them.

The J gene is TRBJ2-7, the V gene TRBV7-2, with 7 bases matching TRBD2. Trimming cost V 2 bases and J 3 bases; bases outside gene matches: 7. Germline CDR1 reads SGHTA; CDR2 reads FQGNSA. CDR3 length: 15 residues. The CDR3 reads CASSLTGDYFYEQYV. The CDR3, as DNA: TGTGCCAGCAGCTTAACGGGGGACTACTTCTACGAGCAGTACGTC.

The chain joins TRBV5-1 to TRBJ2-5; D remains unclear. This CDR3 contains 12 residues. Trimming stripped 0 bases from V and 5 bases from J, with 5 bases between. Germline values: CDR1 SGHRS, CDR2 YFSETQ. CDR3 protein: CASSLASETQYF. CDR3 coding DNA: TGCGCCAGCAGCTTGGCCAGTGAGACCCAGTACTTC.

This chain links TRBV7-8 with TRBJ2-2; a weak D match, TRBD2 (5 bases). The germline V gene encodes CDR1 SGHVS and CDR2 FQNEAQ. This CDR3 is 15 amino acids long. With 1 base removed from V and 5 bases from J, the gap between germline ends came to 11 bases. CDR3: CASSLVTGNTGELFF. The CDR3 region has the DNA TGTGCCAGCAGCTTAGTAACGGGGAATACCGGGGAGCTGTTTTTT.

Details on this clone: This same CDR3 is encoded by further DNA sequences in the sample. The V and J genes are TRBV15 and TRBJ1-6, with D uncertain. The V end lost 1 base, the J end lost 10 bases, and 11 bases lay between the germline ends. The CDR3 is 14 amino acids. Looked up from germline, CDR1 is LNHNV and CDR2 is YYDKDF (reference sequence). The CDR3 is CATSRVPGDSPLHF. The CDR3 region has the DNA TGTGCCACCAGCAGAGTCCCCGGAGACTCACCCCTCCACTTT.

The chain couples TRBV2 to TRBJ2-5; TRBD2 matches at 11 bases. With V trimmed by 5 bases and J by 2 bases, 7 bases remained unmatched. CDR1 and CDR2 (germline): SNHLY, FYNNEI. This CDR3 contains 16 residues. The CDR3 reads CASSSQIAGGQETQYF. The CDR3 DNA is TGTGCCAGCAGTTCTCAGATAGCGGGGGGGCAAGAGACCCAGTACTTC.

This chain uses TRBV7-8 with TRBJ2-7; a possible D gene is TRBD1 (5 bases). Germline loops: CDR1 SGHVS, CDR2 FQNEAQ. The CDR3 is made up of 14 amino acids. The V gene lost 1 base and the J gene lost 2 bases, with 9 bases spanning the gap. The CDR3 nucleotides are TGTGCCAGCAGCTTAGTTCCAGGGCCCTACGAGCAGTACGTC. It encodes CASSLVPGPYEQYV.

The chain is built from TRBV4-2 and TRBJ2-5; 13 positions agree with TRBD2. Trimming removed 1 base from V and 0 bases from J; junction bases left unmatched: 2. The CDR3 contains 17 residues. Germline V gene lookup returns CDR1 LGHNA and CDR2 YNFKEQ. CDR3 loop: CASSQVGLAGDQETQYF. DNA of the CDR3: TGTGCCAGCAGCCAAGTTGGACTAGCGGGGGACCAAGAGACCCAGTACTTC.

This clone was counted a few times. The chain is built from TRBV6-6 and TRBJ1-6; the D gene is possibly TRBD1 (5 bases). This CDR3 has 16 residues. Germline CDR1 is MNHNY and CDR2 is SVGAGI (reference sequence). V dropped 2 bases and J dropped 10 bases, with 18 bases sitting between them. This CDR3 reads CASSYGSSGDGSPLHF. The DNA for the CDR3 is TGTGCCAGCAGTTACGGTTCTTCGGGGGACGGGTCACCCCTCCACTTT.

The V and J genes are TRBV5-4 and TRBJ2-5, with D possibly matching TRBD2 (7 bases). The germline V gene encodes CDR1 SGHNT and CDR2 YYREEE (reference sequence). The CDR3 has 15 residues. V shed 0 bases and J shed 5 bases, with 14 bases lying between them. CDR3 in DNA: TGTGCCAGCAGCTTGGATCAGGGGAGGGGGGAGACCCAGTACTTC. It encodes CASSLDQGRGETQYF.

V usage is TRBV5-1 and J usage is TRBJ2-7; tentatively, D is TRBD2 (5 bases). The CDR3 extends over 16 amino acids. The V and J ends lost 1 base and 7 bases respectively, with 21 bases between them. Germline V gives CDR1 SGHRS, CDR2 YFSETQ. The CDR3 sequence: CASSLFREPVPGEQYF. CDR3 coding DNA: TGCGCCAGCAGCTTGTTCCGGGAACCGGTGCCGGGGGAGCAGTACTTC.

The genes are TRBV30 and TRBJ2-2; 9 bases agree with TRBD2. This CDR3 has 15 amino acids. V lost 4 bases to trimming and J lost 7 bases; unmatched junction nucleotides: 10. Germline V gene sequence: CDR1 GTSNPN, CDR2 SVGIG (reference sequence). As DNA, the CDR3 is TGTGCCTGGATATCGGGTAGCGGGGGTAACGGGGAGCTGTTTTTT. Protein: CAWISGSGGNGELFF.

The gene calls are TRBV21-1 and TRBJ1-6; the table's TRBD1 call for D was not verified on the DNA. TRBV21-1 represents a pseudogene. The CDR3 extends over 11 amino acids. The CDR3 loop reads CAMGTGSPLHF. As DNA, the CDR3 is TGTGCCATGGGGACAGGTTCACCCCTCCACTTT.

This clone has only one observation. This chain connects TRBV2 to TRBJ1-2; 7 bases are shared with TRBD1. The CDR3 covers 14 residues. V shed 1 base, J shed 4 bases, and the junction held 3 bases outside the gene matches. The germline V gene encodes CDR1 SNHLY and CDR2 FYNNEI. This CDR3 is CASSEGGGPYGYTF. The CDR3 nucleotides read TGTGCCAGCAGTGAAGGAGGGGGCCCCTATGGCTACACCTTC.

The chain uses TRBV9 and TRBJ2-2; TRBD1 aligns across 9 bases. The CDR3 contains 16 residues. Per germline, CDR1 SGDLS and CDR2 YYNGEE. Trimming took 1 base from V and 4 from J; bases not matched to a gene: 5. CDR3 sequence reads: CASSVTNRGLTGELFF. CDR3 sequence (DNA): TGTGCCAGCAGCGTAACTAACAGGGGGCTCACCGGGGAGCTGTTTTTT. Full variable domain (outside the CDR3, taken from reference TRBV9 and TRBJ2-2): DSGVTQTPKHLITATGQRVTLRCSPRSGDLSVYWYQQSLDQGLQFLIQYYNGEERAKGNILERFSAQQFPDLHSELNLSSLELGDSALYFCASSVTNRGLTGELFFGEGSRLTVL.

The V and J genes are TRBV3-1 (or the pseudogene TRBV3-2) and TRBJ2-3, with a tentative D call TRBD2 (5 bases). This CDR3 has 16 residues. Trimming cost V 0 bases and J 4 bases, with 14 bases left between them. CDR1 and CDR2 (germline): LGHDT, YNNKEL (reference sequence). CDR3 in amino acids: CASSQDRGLQADTQYF. The CDR3 DNA is TGTGCCAGCAGCCAAGATAGAGGACTGCAGGCAGATACGCAGTATTTT.